The 8 T cell receptor beta chains reported below all come from one sample, sequenced in a study of blood T cell repertoires in COVID-19. Measured with immunoSEQ multiplex PCR; TCRdb has only the in-frame clones, and not every one. This table holds under 250,000 clones, roughly 85% found once. Source material: peripheral blood. These receptors all stem from a man aged 45-60 years who had recovered from COVID-19.

This sequence joins TRBV29-1 and TRBJ2-7; 11 bases map to TRBD1. Germline values: CDR1 SQVTM, CDR2 ANQGSEA. The CDR3 runs to 13 residues. J was trimmed by 3 bases and V by 6 bases; bases with no gene match: 4. CDR3 protein: CSVRTGGLYEQYF. In DNA, the CDR3 is TGCAGCGTCCGGACAGGGGGCCTCTACGAGCAGTACTTC.

The chain uses TRBV30 and TRBJ2-5; 7 nucleotides align to TRBD2. Per the germline V gene, CDR1 is GTSNPN and CDR2 is SVGIG (reference sequence). The CDR3 length is 16 residues. Germline trimming cut 0 bases from V and 2 bases from J; bases unmatched to any gene: 9. CDR3 region: CAWSVGWLAAQETQYF. The CDR3 coding sequence is TGTGCCTGGAGTGTCGGTTGGCTAGCGGCTCAAGAGACCCAGTACTTC. The complete variable domain, with remaining parts taken from reference TRBV30 and TRBJ2-5, reads SQTIHQWPATLVQPVGSPLSLECTVEGTSNPNLYWYRQAAGRGLQLLFYSVGIGQISSEVPQNLSASRPQDRQFILSSKKLLLSDSGFYLCAWSVGWLAAQETQYFGPGTRLLVL.

V gene TRBV19 combines with J gene TRBJ1-5, with 8 bases lining up with TRBD1. J was trimmed by 3 bases and V by 3 bases; bases with no gene match: 1. The CDR3 is 14 amino acids. In germline, CDR1 is LNHDA, CDR2 SQIVND (reference sequence). CDR3 region: CASSMTGVNQPQHF. In DNA form, the CDR3 reads TGTGCCAGTAGTATGACAGGGGTCAATCAGCCCCAGCATTTT.

CDR3 DNA: TGTGCCAGCAGTCCATGGTGGAAGCCTAGCGGGGGGAACACCGGGGAGCTGTTTTTT. The encoded protein is CASSPWWKPSGGNTGELFF. The rearrangement joins TRBV6-6 to TRBJ2-2; 10 bases are a match to TRBD2. CDR1 is MNHNY, CDR2 SVGAGI, per germline (reference sequence). This CDR3 is 19 amino acids long. Trimming removed 5 bases from V and 1 base from J; junction bases left unmatched: 13.

V usage is TRBV7-9 and J usage is TRBJ2-7; 7 bases are shared with TRBD2. The V gene end was trimmed by 5 bases and the J gene end by 7 bases; junction bases not matched to a gene: 11. CDR1 is SEHNR, CDR2 FQNEAQ, per germline (reference sequence). The CDR3 extends over 14 amino acids. The CDR3 DNA sequence: TGTGCCAGCAGCATTAGCGGGCCCCCGGGTGAGCAGTACTTC. Translated: CASSISGPPGEQYF. Filled out from reference TRBV7-9 and TRBJ2-7, the complete variable domain reads DTGVSQNPRHKITKRGQNVTFRCDPISEHNRLYWYRQTLGQGPEFLTYFQNEAQLEKSRLLSDRFSAERPKGSFSTLEIQRTEQGDSAMYLCASSISGPPGEQYFGPGTRLTVT.

V gene TRBV2 combines with J gene TRBJ2-7; no clear D gene. The germline gives CDR1 SNHLY, CDR2 FYNNEI. With 3 bases removed from V and 1 base from J, the gap between germline ends came to 10 bases. There are 14 residues in the CDR3. This CDR3 reads CASSDNAVSYEQYF. DNA of the CDR3: TGTGCCAGCAGTGATAACGCAGTTTCCTACGAGCAGTACTTC.

The rearrangement links TRBV30 to TRBJ2-6, with no clear D. The V and J ends lost 5 bases and 4 bases respectively, with 12 bases between them. The length of the CDR3 is 14 residues. Per the germline V gene, CDR1 is GTSNPN and CDR2 is SVGIG (reference sequence). CDR3 amino acids: CAWGSSLGANVLTF. The CDR3 DNA sequence: TGTGCCTGGGGCTCCTCTCTGGGGGCCAACGTCCTGACTTTC.

The chain couples TRBV27 to TRBJ2-2; D uncertain. The germline CDR1 and CDR2 sequences are MNHEY and SMNVEV (reference sequence). The CDR3 consists of 14 residues. V dropped 5 bases and J dropped 1 base, with 8 bases sitting between them. CDR3 bases: TGTGCCAGCAGTCCTACGGTGAACACCGGGGAGCTGTTTTTT. Translation: CASSPTVNTGELFF.